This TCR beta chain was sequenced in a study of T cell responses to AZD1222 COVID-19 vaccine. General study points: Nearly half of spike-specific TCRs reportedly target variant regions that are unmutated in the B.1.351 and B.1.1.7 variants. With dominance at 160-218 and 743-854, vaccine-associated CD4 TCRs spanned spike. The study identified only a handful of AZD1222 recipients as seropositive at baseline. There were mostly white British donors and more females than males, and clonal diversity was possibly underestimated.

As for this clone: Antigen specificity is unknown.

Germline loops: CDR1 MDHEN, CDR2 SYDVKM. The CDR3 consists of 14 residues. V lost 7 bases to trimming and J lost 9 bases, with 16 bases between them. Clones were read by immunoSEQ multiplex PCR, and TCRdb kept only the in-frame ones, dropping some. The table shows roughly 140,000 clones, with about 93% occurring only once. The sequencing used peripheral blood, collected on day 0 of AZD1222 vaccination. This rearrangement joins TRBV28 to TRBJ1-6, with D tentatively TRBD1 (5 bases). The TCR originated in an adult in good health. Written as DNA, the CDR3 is TGTGCCAGCACCAGTGGGGGACGGGCTTCACCCCTCCACTTT. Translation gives CASTSGGRASPLHF. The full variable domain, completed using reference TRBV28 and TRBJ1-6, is DVKVTQSSRYLVKRTGEKVFLECVQDMDHENMFWYRQDPGLGLRLIYFSYDVKMKEKGDIPEGYSVSREKKERFSLILESASTNQTSMYLCASTSGGRASPLHFGNGTRLTVT.